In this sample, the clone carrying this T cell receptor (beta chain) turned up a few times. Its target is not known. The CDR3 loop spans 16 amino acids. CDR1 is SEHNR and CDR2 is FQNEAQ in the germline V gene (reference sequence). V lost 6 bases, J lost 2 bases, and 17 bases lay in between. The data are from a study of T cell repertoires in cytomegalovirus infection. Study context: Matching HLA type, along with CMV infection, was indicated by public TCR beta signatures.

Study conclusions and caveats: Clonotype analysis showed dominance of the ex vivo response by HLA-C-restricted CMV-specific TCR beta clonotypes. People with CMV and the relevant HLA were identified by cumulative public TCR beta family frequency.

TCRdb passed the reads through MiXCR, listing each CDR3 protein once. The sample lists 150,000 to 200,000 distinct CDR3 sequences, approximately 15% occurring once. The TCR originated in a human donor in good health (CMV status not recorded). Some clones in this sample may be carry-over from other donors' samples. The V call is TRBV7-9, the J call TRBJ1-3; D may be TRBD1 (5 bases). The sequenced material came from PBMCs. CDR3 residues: CASSRWTNGPGNTIYF. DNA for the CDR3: TGTGCCAGCAGTCGTTGGACAAACGGCCCTGGAAACACCATATATTTT.